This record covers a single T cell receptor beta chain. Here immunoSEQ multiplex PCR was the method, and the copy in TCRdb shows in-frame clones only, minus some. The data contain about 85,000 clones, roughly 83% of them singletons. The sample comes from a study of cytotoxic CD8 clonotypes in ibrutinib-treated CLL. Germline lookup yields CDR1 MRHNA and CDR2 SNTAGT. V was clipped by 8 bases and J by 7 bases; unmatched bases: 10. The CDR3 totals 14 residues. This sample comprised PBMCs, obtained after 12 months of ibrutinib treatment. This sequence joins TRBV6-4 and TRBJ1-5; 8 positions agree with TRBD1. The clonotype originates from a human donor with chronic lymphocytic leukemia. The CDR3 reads CASADREGGQPQHF. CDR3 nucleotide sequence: TGTGCCAGCGCGGACAGGGAAGGAGGCCAGCCCCAGCATTTT.